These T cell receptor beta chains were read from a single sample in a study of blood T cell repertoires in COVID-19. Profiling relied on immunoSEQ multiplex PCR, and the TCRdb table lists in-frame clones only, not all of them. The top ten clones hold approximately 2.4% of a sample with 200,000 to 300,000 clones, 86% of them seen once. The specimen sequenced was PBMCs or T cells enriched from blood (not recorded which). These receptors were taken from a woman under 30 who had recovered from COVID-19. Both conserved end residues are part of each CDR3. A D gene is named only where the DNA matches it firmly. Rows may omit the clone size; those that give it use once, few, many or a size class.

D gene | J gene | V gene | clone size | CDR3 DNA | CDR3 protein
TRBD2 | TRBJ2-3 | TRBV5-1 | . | TGCGCCAGCAGCATTAGCGGGGGCACAGATACGCAGTATTTT | CASSISGGTDTQYF
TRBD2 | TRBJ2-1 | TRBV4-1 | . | TGCGCCAGCAGCGGAGAGATAGCGGGGCCGACTCTGAGCAATGAGCAGTTCTTC | CASSGEIAGPTLSNEQFF
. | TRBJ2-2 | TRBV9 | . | TGTGCCAGCAGCCCATCCCAGGGTGTTACCGGGGAGCTGTTTTTT | CASSPSQGVTGELFF
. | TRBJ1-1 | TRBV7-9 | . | TGTGCCAGCAGCTTAGAATTTTCAGTACTGAACACTGAAGCTTTCTTT | CASSLEFSVLNTEAFF
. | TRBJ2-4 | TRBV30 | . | TGTGCCTGGAGATCAGGGGTCGAAAACATTCAGTACTTC | CAWRSGVENIQYF
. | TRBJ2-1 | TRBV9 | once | TGTGCCAGCAGCCCCCTGGAGGGAGCGGGCCATAAGCAGTTCTTC | CASSPLEGAGHKQFF
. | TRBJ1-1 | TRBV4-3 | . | TGCGCCAGCAGAACTAACGGAAACACTGAAGCTTTCTTT | CASRTNGNTEAFF
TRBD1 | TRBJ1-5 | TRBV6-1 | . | TGTGCCAGCAGTGACCGGGACAGAGATTTTTATAGCAATCAGCCCCAGCATTTT | CASSDRDRDFYSNQPQHF
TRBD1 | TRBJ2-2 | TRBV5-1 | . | TGCGCCAGCAGCTTAGGGACACCCGGGACAGGGGGAACCGGGGAGCTGTTTTTT | CASSLGTPGTGGTGELFF
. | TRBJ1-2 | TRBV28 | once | TGTGCCAGCAGTTCGGGGGGGACCTATGGCTACACCTTC | CASSSGGTYGYTF
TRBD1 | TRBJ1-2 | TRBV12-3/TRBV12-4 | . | TGTGCCAGCAGCTTCGGGACAGACTATGGCTACACCTTC | CASSFGTDYGYTF
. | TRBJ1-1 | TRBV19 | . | TGTGCCAGTAGTATAGTGGAGAGGGAAGACACTGAAGCTTTCTTT | CASSIVEREDTEAFF
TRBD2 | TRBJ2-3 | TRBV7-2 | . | TGTGCCAGCAGCCCCTCGGGACTAACGGGACGGGCAGATACGCAGTATTTT | CASSPSGLTGRADTQYF
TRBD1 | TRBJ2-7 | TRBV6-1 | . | TGTGCCAGCAGTGAAGGACAGGGGTTCTACAAGCAGTACTTC | CASSEGQGFYKQYF
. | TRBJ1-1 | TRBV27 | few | TGTGCCAGCAGTCCTTACATCGCCTCCAACACTGAAGCTTTCTTT | CASSPYIASNTEAFF
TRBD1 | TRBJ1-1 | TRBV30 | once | TGTGCCTGGAGTGTAGGGGGCACTGGGACTGAAGCTTTCTTT | CAWSVGGTGTEAFF
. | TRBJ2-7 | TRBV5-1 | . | TGCGCCAGCAGCTTGGCGGGGGACCTCCGGGCCTACGAGCAGTACTTC | CASSLAGDLRAYEQYF
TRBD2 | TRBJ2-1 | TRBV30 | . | TGTGCCTGGACCAGACGGGTTAGCGGGAGCTATGAGCAGTTCTTC | CAWTRRVSGSYEQFF
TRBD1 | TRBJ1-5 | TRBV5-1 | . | TGCGCCAGCAGCTTGGGACAGGGAGGCAATCAGCCCCAGCATTTT | CASSLGQGGNQPQHF
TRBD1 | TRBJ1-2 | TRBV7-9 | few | TGTGCCAGCAGCCCCTGGGACAGTAGTACTAACTATGGCTACACCTTC | CASSPWDSSTNYGYTF
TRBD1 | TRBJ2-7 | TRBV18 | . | TGTGCCAGCTCCCTTTCGGTCGGGACAGGGAGCTCCTACGAGCAGTACTTC | CASSLSVGTGSSYEQYF
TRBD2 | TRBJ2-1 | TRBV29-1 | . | TGCAGCGTTGATGGTAGCGGGAGGGGGTCTGAGCAGTTCTTC | CSVDGSGRGSEQFF
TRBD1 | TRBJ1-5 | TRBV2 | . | TGTGCCAGCAAGGAGGAAGCAGGGGGAGGTCAGCCCCAGCATTTT | CASKEEAGGGQPQHF
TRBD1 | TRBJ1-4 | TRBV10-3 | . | TGTGCCACAGGACAGGGAATTTCAACTAATGAAAAACTGTTTTTT | CATGQGISTNEKLFF
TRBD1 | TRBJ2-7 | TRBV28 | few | TGTGCCAGCAGTTTATTCGGGACAGGGGGCAGGGACGAGCAGTACTTC | CASSLFGTGGRDEQYF
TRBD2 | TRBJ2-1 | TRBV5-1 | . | TGCGCCAGCAGCATGGACGGGCGGGAGGTCGGTGAGCAGTTCTTC | CASSMDGREVGEQFF
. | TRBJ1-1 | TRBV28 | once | TGTGCCAGCACCTACCAATCGGGTTCAACTGAAGCTTTCTTT | CASTYQSGSTEAFF
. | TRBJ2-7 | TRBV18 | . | TGTGCCAGCTCACCCTTCACAGGCCCCTACGAGCAGTACTTC | CASSPFTGPYEQYF
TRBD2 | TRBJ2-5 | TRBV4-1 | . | TGCGCCAGCAGCCAAGGGACTAGCGGGGATCCGAAAGAGACCCAGTACTTC | CASSQGTSGDPKETQYF
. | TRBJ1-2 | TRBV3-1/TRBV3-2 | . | TGTGCCAGCAGCCAAGGGTACCAGAACGGGGGAGGCTACACCTTC | CASSQGYQNGGGYTF
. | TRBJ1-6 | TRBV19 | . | TGTGCCAGTAGTTCCGACATTACACCCCTCCACTTT | CASSSDITPLHF
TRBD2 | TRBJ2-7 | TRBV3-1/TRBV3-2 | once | TGTGCCAGCAGCCCGTATGGACTAGAAGCCTACGAGCAGTACTTC | CASSPYGLEAYEQYF
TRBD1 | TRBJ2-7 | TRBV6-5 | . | TGTGCCAGCAAAGTTCGGACAGGGGAAGTTTACGAGCAGTACTTC | CASKVRTGEVYEQYF
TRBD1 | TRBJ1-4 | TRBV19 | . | TGTGCCAGTGCGGACAGGGGTTATGAAAAACTGTTTTTT | CASADRGYEKLFF
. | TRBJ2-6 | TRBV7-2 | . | TGTGCCAGCAGCCCACTCTCTGGGGCCAACGTCCTGACTTTC | CASSPLSGANVLTF
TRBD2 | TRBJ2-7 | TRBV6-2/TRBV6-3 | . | TGTGCCAGCAGTTTGAGACTAGCGGGAGGGTACGAGCAGTACTTC | CASSLRLAGGYEQYF
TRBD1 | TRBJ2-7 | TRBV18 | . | TGTGCCAGCTCACCACCGGGACAGGGGCGGGAGCAGTACTTC | CASSPPGQGREQYF
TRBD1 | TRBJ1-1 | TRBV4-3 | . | TGCGCCAGCAGCGTATACAGGGGGACTGAAGCTTTCTTT | CASSVYRGTEAFF
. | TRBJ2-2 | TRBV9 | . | TGTGCCAGCAGCGTGGGGCAGGGGTACACCGGGGAGCTGTTTTTT | CASSVGQGYTGELFF
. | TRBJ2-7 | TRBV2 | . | TGTGCCAGCAGTGAAGCCCGGGGGTACGAGCAGTACTTC | CASSEARGYEQYF
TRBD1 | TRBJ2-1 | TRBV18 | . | TGTGCCAGCTCACCATCGGGACAGCATGGGAGCTCCTACAATGAGCAGTTCTTC | CASSPSGQHGSSYNEQFF
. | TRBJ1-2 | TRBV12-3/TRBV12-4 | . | TGTGCCAGCAGGGTACAGGAAGGCTATGGCTACACCTTC | CASRVQEGYGYTF
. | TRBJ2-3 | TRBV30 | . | TGTGCCTGGAGTGTACTCAGCACAGATACGCAGTATTTT | CAWSVLSTDTQYF
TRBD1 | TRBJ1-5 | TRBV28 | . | TGTGCCAGCAGTTTTGCCAACAGGGGTACCTCCCAGCCCCAGCATTTT | CASSFANRGTSQPQHF